Presented here are 16 T cell receptor beta chains from one specimen sequenced in a study of T cells in localized non-small cell lung cancer. Libraries were prepared by immunoSEQ multiplex PCR; TCRdb keeps only in-frame clonotypes and omits some of them. In the table there are approximately 4,000 clones, roughly 29% of which are singletons. The sequencing used normal lung tissue next to the tumor, collected before any cancer treatment. The source is a male donor at least 60 years old with stage III lung adenocarcinoma.

The rearrangement uses TRBV18 and TRBJ1-4, with TRBD1 matching 8 bases. Germline loops: CDR1 KGHSH, CDR2 LQKENI. The V and J ends lost 2 bases and 5 bases, in that order; junction bases with no gene match: 10. The CDR3 is 17 residues long. The CDR3 sequence is CASSPTGQGVTNEKLFF. CDR3 in DNA: TGTGCCAGCTCACCAACTGGACAGGGCGTAACAAATGAAAAACTGTTTTTT. Full variable domain (rest looked up from reference TRBV18 and TRBJ1-4): NAGVMQNPRHLVRRRGQEARLRCSPMKGHSHVYWYRQLPEEGLKFMVYLQKENIIDESGMPKERFSAEFPKEGPSILRIQQVVRGDSAAYFCASSPTGQGVTNEKLFFGSGTQLSVL.

The gene calls are TRBV2 and TRBJ2-7, with a tentative D call TRBD1 (5 bases). V was cut by 8 bases and J by 5 bases, with 16 bases left in between. The length of the CDR3 is 13 residues. Germline CDR1 reads SNHLY; CDR2 reads FYNNEI. CDR3 loop: CASLTRVFDEQYF. The CDR3, as DNA: TGTGCCAGCCTAACCAGGGTGTTCGACGAGCAGTACTTC.

V is TRBV15 and J is TRBJ2-3; TRBD2 aligns across 10 bases. J gave up 3 bases and V 5 bases, and 2 bases lay outside the gene matches. Per germline, CDR1 LNHNV and CDR2 YYDKDF (reference sequence). This CDR3 region has 14 residues. CDR3 nucleotide sequence: TGTGCCACCAGCGGAGCGGGGGGGACAGATACGCAGTATTTT. Encoded protein: CATSGAGGTDTQYF.

V and J are TRBV5-1 and TRBJ2-7; D may be TRBD1 (5 bases). CDR1 and CDR2 from the germline V gene are SGHRS and YFSETQ. The CDR3 is 14 residues long. Trimming pared 0 bases from V and 2 bases from J, leaving 9 bases between. The CDR3 protein is CASSLEGLTYEQYF. CDR3 DNA: TGCGCCAGCAGCTTGGAGGGGCTCACCTACGAGCAGTACTTC. Together with reference TRBV5-1 and TRBJ2-7, the CDR3 gives the full variable domain: KAGVTQTPRYLIKTRGQQVTLSCSPISGHRSVSWYQQTPGQGLQFLFEYFSETQRNKGNFPGRFSGRQFSNSRSEMNVSTLELGDSALYLCASSLEGLTYEQYFGPGTRLTVT.

This clone was counted a few times. The CDR3 spells CASSYSGLATGELFF. In nucleotides, the CDR3 is TGTGCCAGCAGTTACTCGGGACTAGCGACCGGGGAGCTGTTTTTT. This chain links TRBV6-8 with TRBJ2-2; 10 positions agree with TRBD2. The CDR3 sequence is 15 residues long. With 0 bases clipped from V and 5 bases from J, the junction kept 0 bases outside the gene matches. Per the germline V gene, CDR1 is MNHGY and CDR2 is SAAAGT.

CDR3 in DNA: TGTGCCAGCAGCTTACTGACTAGAGCGGGAGAGCAGTTCTTC. Protein product: CASSLLTRAGEQFF. The chain joins TRBV7-2 to TRBJ2-1, with 7 bases aligning to TRBD2. Trimming removed 2 bases from V and 10 bases from J; junction bases left unmatched: 8. The CDR3 sequence is 14 residues long. Germline V gives CDR1 SGHTA, CDR2 FQGNSA.

This clone was picked up a small number of times. The V and J genes are TRBV6-8 and TRBJ2-1; 14 bases match TRBD2. The CDR3 sequence is 16 residues long. The V gene end was trimmed by 5 bases and the J gene end by 8 bases; junction bases not matched to a gene: 8. CDR1 and CDR2 from the germline V gene are MNHGY and SAAAGT. CDR3 sequence reads: CASSPGLAGASDEQFF. CDR3 nucleotide sequence: TGTGCCAGCAGTCCGGGACTAGCGGGAGCTAGCGATGAGCAGTTCTTC.

The chain combines TRBV2 with TRBJ2-1; TRBD2 matches 11 bases. The CDR3 runs to 21 residues. Trimming cost V 1 base and J 0 bases; bases outside gene matches: 14. CDR1 and CDR2 from the germline V gene are SNHLY and FYNNEI. The CDR3 bases are TGTGCCAGCAGTGAAGGTATTTTGGGACTAGCGGAAACCGACTCCTACAATGAGCAGTTCTTC. It translates to CASSEGILGLAETDSYNEQFF.

This clone was found a few times. The chain links TRBV6-8 to TRBJ1-1, with D possibly TRBD1 on 5 matching bases. Germline V gene lookup returns CDR1 MNHGY and CDR2 SAAAGT. The CDR3 is 15 residues long. V lost 2 bases and J lost 6, with 16 bases in between. Here the CDR3 DNA reads TGTGCCAGCAGTTACGACACAGGCTTGCGCCCTGAAGCTTTCTTT. Residues: CASSYDTGLRPEAFF.

This clone was counted between two and nine times. This chain joins TRBV9 and TRBJ1-3; no clear D gene. This CDR3 region has 16 residues. The germline V and J ends were trimmed by 7 bases and 4 bases, with 21 bases remaining between them. Germline CDR1 and CDR2: SGDLS and YYNGEE. CDR3 protein: CASSIMDGKLGNTIYF. In nucleotides, the CDR3 is TGTGCCAGCTCCATTATGGACGGGAAGCTGGGAAACACCATATATTTT.

The chain links TRBV15 to TRBJ2-5; D gene unclear. CDR1 is LNHNV and CDR2 is YYDKDF in the germline V gene (reference sequence). Trimming removed 0 bases at V and 4 bases at J, with 12 bases between. There are 15 residues in the CDR3. The CDR3 nucleotides are TGTGCCACCAGCAGAGATCGAACCTATGCAGAGACCCAGTACTTC. Translated: CATSRDRTYAETQYF.

The rearrangement uses TRBV18 and TRBJ2-2; D is unresolved. V gave up 7 bases and J gave up 4 bases, with 10 bases separating them. Germline CDR1 is KGHSH and CDR2 is LQKENI. This CDR3 has 13 amino acids. CDR3 nucleotides: TGTGCCAGCTTCGAGAGTCGCACCGGGGAGCTGTTTTTT. Amino acids: CASFESRTGELFF.

In nucleotides, the CDR3 is TGTGCCAGCAGCGTAGGGGCTTACGACACAGATACGCAGTATTTT. This translates into CASSVGAYDTDTQYF. The rearrangement joins TRBV9 to TRBJ2-3; D is unresolved. Trimming left V 0 bases short and J 2 bases short, with 10 bases between. The CDR3 covers 15 residues. CDR1 SGDLS and CDR2 YYNGEE come from the germline V gene.

This clone has a single count. V and J are TRBV14 and TRBJ1-4, with 9 bases fitting TRBD1. Looked up from germline, CDR1 is SGHDN and CDR2 is FVKESK. Trimming at V came to 1 base and at J to 10 bases, leaving 7 bases not matched to a gene. The CDR3 has 15 residues. The DNA of the CDR3 is TGTGCCAGCAGCCAAGGGGGGACAGGGCTGGCAAAACTGTTTTTT. This sequence encodes CASSQGGTGLAKLFF.

By sample share, this clone is medium-sized (0.01 to 0.1%). The genes are TRBV11-3 and TRBJ2-7, with 9 bases matching TRBD1. Germline-derived CDR1 and CDR2 are SGHNT and YENEEA. With V trimmed by 1 base and J by 2 bases, 3 bases remained unmatched. The CDR3 consists of 15 residues. CDR3 in DNA: TGTGCCAGCAGCTTAGGAGGGACAGGGACCTACGAGCAGTACTTC. This codes for CASSLGGTGTYEQYF.

This sequence joins TRBV19 and TRBJ2-2; TRBD2 agrees at 10 bases. There are 14 residues in the CDR3. The J segment lost 6 bases and the V segment lost 5 bases, leaving 3 bases of the junction unmatched. Germline CDR1 LNHDA, CDR2 SQIVND (reference sequence). The CDR3 DNA reads as TGTGCCAGTAGTTTAGCGGGAGGCGCCGGGGAGCTGTTTTTT. This encodes CASSLAGGAGELFF.